A selection of T cell receptor beta chains follows, all from one sample in a study of blood T cell repertoires in COVID-19. This table comes from immunoSEQ multiplex PCR, and its TCRdb copy is limited to in-frame clones, with some not included. Here the sample spans approximately 380,000 clones, 85% being singletons. Sequencing was done on a sample of peripheral blood. These TCRs come from a woman aged 18-29 years with acute or convalescent COVID-19. Both conserved end residues are part of each CDR3. Each record gives: D gene, V gene, J gene, CDR3 protein. D genes are given only for firm matches.

TRBD1	TRBV4-1	TRBJ1-3	CASSHVHRDSRSSGNTIYF
NA	TRBV9	TRBJ1-1	CASSPQGKYTEAFF
TRBD1	TRBV10-3	TRBJ1-1	CAIKGGMGTEAFF
TRBD2	TRBV7-9	TRBJ2-1	CASSPRRTAGDEQFF
TRBD1	TRBV27	TRBJ2-7	CASSLFWTGGGYEQYF
NA	TRBV2	TRBJ2-7	CASRQLAVQDEQYF
TRBD1	TRBV5-1	TRBJ2-7	CASSLVSGQGAYEQYF
NA	TRBV27	TRBJ1-1	CASSTGPTNTEAFF
NA	TRBV29-1	TRBJ1-2	CSVEGGPNYGYTF
NA	TRBV13	TRBJ2-6	CASSLSSAGANVLTF
TRBD1	TRBV7-9	TRBJ2-7	CASSRGTGSRYEQYF
NA	TRBV27	TRBJ1-6	CASRRHFGSAGFEPLHF
NA	TRBV3-1/TRBV3-2	TRBJ1-6	CASSQAMDRYNSPLHF
NA	TRBV12-3/TRBV12-4	TRBJ2-1	CASTGQNNEQFF
TRBD2	TRBV5-1	TRBJ2-7	CASSTGLAGGFEQYF
TRBD2	TRBV5-1	TRBJ2-1	CASSVGLAGDSNEQFF
NA	TRBV6-5	TRBJ2-5	CASSRYRGLGETQYF
TRBD1	TRBV28	TRBJ2-7	CASVGGQVYYEQYF
TRBD2	TRBV5-4	TRBJ2-3	CASSLEAGGYTQYF
TRBD1	TRBV11-1	TRBJ2-2	CASSRGQGSGELFF
TRBD2	TRBV5-1	TRBJ2-2	CASSLPSGDTGELFF
TRBD1	TRBV2	TRBJ1-5	CASSETGGGQPQHF
NA	TRBV9	TRBJ2-7	CASSGRDSGDYEQYF
TRBD1	TRBV15	TRBJ2-7	CATSRDHGTGTYEQYF
NA	TRBV28	TRBJ2-7	CASSYSTYEQYF
NA	TRBV7-9	TRBJ2-5	CASSFQTRIQETQYF
NA	TRBV28	TRBJ1-2	CASSSKGAGIFYGYTF